A selection of T cell receptor beta chains follows, all from one sample in a study of T cells after yellow fever vaccination. In TCRdb, the 5' RACE reads were re-called with MiXCR into one record per CDR3 protein. The profile shows 120,000 or so distinct CDR3 sequences, nearly 15% of them singletons. The sample here was CD8+ T cells sorted from PBMCs, taken 5 days after the yellow fever booster vaccination. The origin of the receptors is a young man who received the YFV17D yellow fever vaccine. CDR3s include the opening cysteine and the closing phenylalanine or tryptophan. Each record gives: clone size, J gene, V gene, D gene, CDR3 DNA, CDR3 protein. A D gene is named only where the DNA matches it firmly. Expanded clones are given a class, and other clones once, few, many or no size at all.

size: few
J: TRBJ2-3
V: TRBV7-3
D: -
DNA: TGTGCCAGCAGCTTAAATCTAGCCACAACCGGAAATACGCAGTATTTT
CDR3: CASSLNLATTGNTQYF

size: few
J: TRBJ2-7
V: TRBV4-2
D: -
DNA: TGTGCCAGCAGCCAAACCGGGACTGATAGGATTCTTAACGAGCAGTACTTC
CDR3: CASSQTGTDRILNEQYF

size: few
J: TRBJ1-1
V: TRBV5-1
D: -
DNA: TGCGCCAGCAGCTTTTGGGGGAACACTGAAGCTTTCTTT
CDR3: CASSFWGNTEAFF

size: -
J: TRBJ2-2
V: TRBV27
D: TRBD2
DNA: TGTGCCAGCAGTTTGGGCAGGGAGGGCACCGGGGAGCTGTTTTTT
CDR3: CASSLGREGTGELFF

size: many
J: TRBJ2-7
V: TRBV12-3/TRBV12-4
D: TRBD1
DNA: TGTGCCAGCAGCCCCGGGACAGGGGCCTCCTACGAGCAGTACTTC
CDR3: CASSPGTGASYEQYF

size: -
J: TRBJ1-5
V: TRBV10-3
D: TRBD1
DNA: TGTGCCATCAGTGAGCCATTAAATCAACCCGGGACAGAACACAATCAGCCCCAGCATTTT
CDR3: CAISEPLNQPGTEHNQPQHF

size: -
J: TRBJ1-6
V: TRBV5-1
D: -
DNA: TGCGCCAGCAGCTTGGATAGGTCGCAACTCAGGCCCCTCCACTTT
CDR3: CASSLDRSQLRPLHF

size: few
J: TRBJ2-1
V: TRBV15
D: -
DNA: TGTGCCACCAGCAGAACACAGGGAGACTCCTACAATGAGCAGTTCTTC
CDR3: CATSRTQGDSYNEQFF

size: -
J: TRBJ2-1
V: TRBV20-1
D: -
DNA: TGCAGTGGAGACACCTACAATGAGCAGTTCTTC
CDR3: CSGDTYNEQFF

size: many
J: TRBJ2-3
V: TRBV9
D: -
DNA: TGTGCCAGCAGCGCCGAGAAGCCTGGGGCCCGAATCACAGATACGCAGTATTTT
CDR3: CASSAEKPGARITDTQYF

size: -
J: TRBJ2-7
V: TRBV7-2
D: -
DNA: TGTGCCAGCAGCCCGGGGGCGGGGGTCTCCTACGAGCAGTACTTC
CDR3: CASSPGAGVSYEQYF

size: few
J: TRBJ2-1
V: TRBV5-1
D: -
DNA: TGCGCCAGCAGCTTGGCCGTGGGCCCGGCGAATGAGCAGTTCTTC
CDR3: CASSLAVGPANEQFF

size: few
J: TRBJ2-5
V: TRBV7-7
D: -
DNA: TGTGCCAGCAGCCCCTTAGCCAGAGAAGAGACCCAGTACTTC
CDR3: CASSPLAREETQYF

size: few
J: TRBJ2-1
V: TRBV20-1
D: -
DNA: TGCAGTGCTAGTAGCAGCTACAATGAGCAGTTCTTC
CDR3: CSASSSYNEQFF

size: -
J: TRBJ2-5
V: TRBV29-1
D: -
DNA: TGCAGCGTTGGTCCCGGCGGGGAGACCCAGTACTTC
CDR3: CSVGPGGETQYF

size: -
J: TRBJ1-2
V: TRBV4-3
D: -
DNA: TGCGCCGAATATGTCGGGCCCGGGGGCTACACCTTC
CDR3: CAEYVGPGGYTF

size: few
J: TRBJ1-1
V: TRBV6-1
D: -
DNA: TGTGCCAGCAGTGAACTGATTCGCAGGGGAAACACTGAAGCTTTCTTT
CDR3: CASSELIRRGNTEAFF

size: many
J: TRBJ2-1
V: TRBV4-3
D: -
DNA: TGCGCCAGCAGCCAAGATCCGTATGGGGCGGGGAGCTCCTACAATGAGCAGTTCTTC
CDR3: CASSQDPYGAGSSYNEQFF

size: few
J: TRBJ2-7
V: TRBV12-3/TRBV12-4
D: -
DNA: TGTGCCAGCAGCCAGGGTTTCCACGAGCAGTACTTC
CDR3: CASSQGFHEQYF

size: many
J: TRBJ2-5
V: TRBV7-9
D: TRBD1
DNA: TGTGCCAGCAGCGCCACGACAGGGAACCAAGAGACCCAGTACTTC
CDR3: CASSATTGNQETQYF

size: few
J: TRBJ1-1
V: TRBV29-1
D: TRBD1
DNA: TGCAGCTTCGCGACAGGGGGCCGGTCTGAAGCTTTCTTT
CDR3: CSFATGGRSEAFF

size: -
J: TRBJ2-7
V: TRBV7-2
D: -
DNA: TGTGCCATCTCCCGGCCAGGGACGTACGAGCAGTACTTC
CDR3: CAISRPGTYEQYF

size: few
J: TRBJ2-3
V: TRBV5-4
D: -
DNA: TGTGCCAGCAGCTTGGATATCACCGATCCAGATACGCAGTATTTT
CDR3: CASSLDITDPDTQYF

size: -
J: TRBJ1-1
V: TRBV9
D: -
DNA: TGTGCCAGCAGCGTAGGGGGGGTGAACACTGAAGCTTTCTTT
CDR3: CASSVGGVNTEAFF

size: few
J: TRBJ2-3
V: TRBV9
D: TRBD1
DNA: TGTGCCAGCAGCGCGGACAGGGGCACAGATACGCAGTATTTT
CDR3: CASSADRGTDTQYF

size: few
J: TRBJ2-7
V: TRBV18
D: TRBD2
DNA: TGTGCCAGCTCACCGGACACTAGCGGGGGGCCGGTGTGGTACTTC
CDR3: CASSPDTSGGPVWYF

size: few
J: TRBJ1-1
V: TRBV6-2/TRBV6-3
D: -
DNA: TGTGCCAGCAGTTACAGGAGGGAGTACACTGAAGCTTTCTTT
CDR3: CASSYRREYTEAFF

size: few
J: TRBJ2-1
V: TRBV5-1
D: -
DNA: TGCGCCAGCGTGGACAGCAACGACAATGAGCAGTTCTTC
CDR3: CASVDSNDNEQFF

size: -
J: TRBJ2-2
V: TRBV5-1
D: -
DNA: TGCGCCAGCAGCTTCTTAAGTAAGAGCACCGGGGAGCTGTTTTTT
CDR3: CASSFLSKSTGELFF

size: few
J: TRBJ1-4
V: TRBV4-1
D: TRBD1
DNA: TGCGCCAGCAGCCAAGTCGCGGGACAGCCGAATGAAAAACTGTTTTTT
CDR3: CASSQVAGQPNEKLFF

size: few
J: TRBJ1-6
V: TRBV4-3
D: TRBD1
DNA: TGCGCCAGCAGCCAAGATCCGGGACAGGGGGTCTCACCCCTCCACTTT
CDR3: CASSQDPGQGVSPLHF

size: few
J: TRBJ2-1
V: TRBV5-1
D: TRBD1
DNA: TGCGCCAGCAGCTCCTATCCGGGACAGTCCTACAATGAGCAGTTCTTC
CDR3: CASSSYPGQSYNEQFF

size: few
J: TRBJ1-1
V: TRBV29-1
D: -
DNA: TGCAGCGTCCTTACAGGGCAAACTGCTGAAGCTTTCTTT
CDR3: CSVLTGQTAEAFF

size: -
J: TRBJ2-1
V: TRBV9
D: -
DNA: TGTGCCAGCAGCGTTCGGGACCGGACCTACAATGAGCAGTTCTTC
CDR3: CASSVRDRTYNEQFF

size: few
J: TRBJ2-4
V: TRBV4-1
D: -
DNA: TGCGCCAGCAGCCAATTGGTAGGTTCGAACATTCAGTACTTC
CDR3: CASSQLVGSNIQYF

size: many
J: TRBJ2-3
V: TRBV4-3
D: -
DNA: TGCGCCAGCAGCCAAGAGGGGGTCGGGTTTACAGATACGCAGTATTTT
CDR3: CASSQEGVGFTDTQYF

size: -
J: TRBJ2-3
V: TRBV2
D: TRBD2
DNA: TGTGCCATTTCTAGCGGGGGCCGCACAGATACGCAGTATTTT
CDR3: CAISSGGRTDTQYF

size: -
J: TRBJ2-7
V: TRBV6-2/TRBV6-3
D: -
DNA: TGTGCCAGCAGTTACTCTTCGCGGCAGGGATCCTACGAGCAGTACTTC
CDR3: CASSYSSRQGSYEQYF

size: -
J: TRBJ2-3
V: TRBV5-4
D: TRBD2
DNA: TGTGCCAGCAGCCTATGGGGAGCGGGGGGGCGACTCTACACGCAGTATTTT
CDR3: CASSLWGAGGRLYTQYF

size: few
J: TRBJ2-5
V: TRBV4-1
D: TRBD2
DNA: TGCGCCAGCAGCTCACTAGCGGCCCAAGAGACCCAGTACTTC
CDR3: CASSSLAAQETQYF

size: -
J: TRBJ2-3
V: TRBV7-3
D: -
DNA: TGTGCCAGCAGCCCTAGAGTTGGGGCCACAGATACGCAGTATTTT
CDR3: CASSPRVGATDTQYF

size: -
J: TRBJ2-1
V: TRBV7-9
D: -
DNA: TGTGCCAGCAGCCCTAGAGGCATGCCGACCTACAATGAGCAGTTCTTC
CDR3: CASSPRGMPTYNEQFF

size: -
J: TRBJ1-1
V: TRBV4-2
D: -
DNA: TGTGCCAGCAGCCAAGTGGGAAGGAGACACATTGAAGCTTTCTTT
CDR3: CASSQVGRRHIEAFF

size: -
J: TRBJ2-5
V: TRBV4-3
D: -
DNA: TGCGCCAGCAGCCAAGGTACAGGGGAGACCCAGTACTTC
CDR3: CASSQGTGETQYF

size: many
J: TRBJ2-1
V: TRBV6-4
D: TRBD1
DNA: TGTGCCAGCAGTCGCTCGGGACAGGCAAACGATGAGCAGTTCTTC
CDR3: CASSRSGQANDEQFF

size: once
J: TRBJ1-5
V: TRBV27
D: TRBD1
DNA: TGTGCCAGCAGTTTAGGGACAGGGCGCAATCAGCCCCAGCATTTT
CDR3: CASSLGTGRNQPQHF

size: few
J: TRBJ1-1
V: TRBV7-9
D: TRBD1
DNA: TGTGCCAGCAGCTTAGGACCTTCGACAGGGCACGCTGAAGCTTTCTTT
CDR3: CASSLGPSTGHAEAFF

size: -
J: TRBJ2-1
V: TRBV4-3
D: -
DNA: TGCGCCAGCAGCCAAGATACAGGACGGAACAATGAGCAGTTCTTC
CDR3: CASSQDTGRNNEQFF

size: few
J: TRBJ2-1
V: TRBV20-1
D: -
DNA: TGCAGTGCTAGAGATGGATTGGCGATTTCCTACAATGAGCAGTTCTTC
CDR3: CSARDGLAISYNEQFF

size: -
J: TRBJ2-3
V: TRBV6-2/TRBV6-3
D: TRBD2
DNA: TGTGCCAGCACCGGACTAGCGGGGCTGAAAGATACGCAGTATTTT
CDR3: CASTGLAGLKDTQYF